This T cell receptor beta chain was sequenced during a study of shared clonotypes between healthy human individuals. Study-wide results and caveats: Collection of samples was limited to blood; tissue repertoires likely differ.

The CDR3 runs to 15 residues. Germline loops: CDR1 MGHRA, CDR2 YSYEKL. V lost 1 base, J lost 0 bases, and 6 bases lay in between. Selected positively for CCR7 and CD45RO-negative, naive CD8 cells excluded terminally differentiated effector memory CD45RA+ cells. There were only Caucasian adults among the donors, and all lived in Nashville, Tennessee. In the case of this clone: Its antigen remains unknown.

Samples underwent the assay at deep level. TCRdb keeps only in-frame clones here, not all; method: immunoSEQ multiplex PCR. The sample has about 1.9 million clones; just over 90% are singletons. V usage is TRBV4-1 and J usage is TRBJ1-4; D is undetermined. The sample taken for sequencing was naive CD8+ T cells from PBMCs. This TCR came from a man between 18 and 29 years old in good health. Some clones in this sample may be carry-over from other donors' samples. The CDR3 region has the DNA TGCGCCAGCAGCCAAGGGGTTGCAACTAATGAAAAACTGTTTTTT. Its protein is CASSQGVATNEKLFF.